Listed below are T cell receptor beta chains from one sample, sequenced in a study of STAT5B mutations in CD4+ large granular lymphocyte leukemia. The assay was immunoSEQ multiplex PCR, and TCRdb's table has in-frame clones only and misses some. The sample consists of more than 30,000 clones, about 80% of them appearing once. Material for sequencing was CD4+ T cells from blood buffy coats. These receptors all come from a human donor in good health. Both conserved end residues are part of each CDR3. The D gene is left open where the match is weak. Clone size is stated in some rows and not others, as once, few, many or a class when expanded.

cdr3_aa cdr3_nt v_call clone_size d_call j_call
CASSLGTGGAGAYEQYF TGTGCCAGCAGCCTCGGGACAGGGGGTGCTGGGGCCTACGAGCAGTACTTC TRBV7-9 NA TRBD1 TRBJ2-7
CASSYTSNTEAFF TGTGCCAGCAGCTACACCTCGAACACTGAAGCTTTCTTT TRBV7-9 NA NA TRBJ1-1
CASSPRDLVSEAFF TGTGCCAGCAGCCCCCGGGACTTAGTGTCTGAAGCTTTCTTT TRBV9 few NA TRBJ1-1
CASSFRLSGRGDTQYF TGTGCCAGCAGCTTTCGCCTTAGCGGGAGAGGAGATACGCAGTATTTT TRBV5-6 NA TRBD2 TRBJ2-3
CASRTAIDQPQHF TGTGCCAGCAGGACAGCTATAGATCAGCCCCAGCATTTT TRBV6-6 NA NA TRBJ1-5
CASMTGGALRWDLHF TGTGCCAGCATGACAGGGGGCGCTTTAAGATGGGACCTCCACTTT TRBV28 once TRBD1 TRBJ1-6
CASSRTLSNYEQYF TGCGCCAGCAGCCGGACCCTATCGAACTACGAGCAGTACTTC TRBV5-1 NA NA TRBJ2-7
CASHRGRNTEAFF TGTGCCAGTCACAGGGGGCGAAACACTGAAGCTTTCTTT TRBV6-1 NA TRBD1 TRBJ1-1
CASGPPANYGYTF TGTGCTAGTGGCCCGCCCGCTAACTATGGCTACACCTTC TRBV12-5 medium-sized NA TRBJ1-2
CASSDSLQRLQQYF TGTGCCAGCAGTGATTCTCTACAGCGACTTCAGCAGTACTTC TRBV6-1 NA NA TRBJ2-7